Included here is one T cell receptor (beta chain) sequence, with context. Its antigen is still unknown. No per-base quality is available; no much larger clone lies one base away. In the ViraFEST assay, PBMC were stimulated with viral peptide pools, and TCR sequencing was then used to find antigen-specific CD4+ T cell clonotypes based on their expansion. After around 10 days of culture, CD4+ T cells were isolated with the EasySep CD4+ T cell isolation kit. Participants received two doses of either the BNT162b2 or the mRNA-1273 mRNA SARS-CoV-2 vaccine. Negative nucleocapsid antibody results before and after vaccination confirmed that the healthy vaccine recipients had no prior SARS-CoV-2 infection. Each well held 2 million to 2.5 million PBMC cultured in IMDM containing approximately 5.2% human AB serum, 8 to 10 IU/ml IL-2 and gentamicin, along with about 9.3 ug/ml peptides. Half of the culture medium was replaced with fresh IL-2-containing medium on days 3 and 7. Unless noted otherwise, every peptide stimulation condition was grown in triplicate wells. PBMC were separated from whole blood using Ficoll-Paque Plus gradient centrifugation and were then either cryopreserved at -140C or used fresh. Overlapping peptide pools spanned the spike proteins of SARS-CoV-2 and the common cold coronaviruses HCoV-NL63, HCoV-OC43 and HCoV-229E. The QIAamp micro DNA kit was used to extract genomic DNA from the cultured CD4+ T cells.

The sample originates from a study of vaccination effects on CD4 cells after COVID-19 (dated by TCRdb to between 2020 and 2023). In terms of the full investigation: Across the study, the median time from the second dose to post-vaccine sampling was 72 days (range 14 to 241). In both COVID-19 convalescent patients and infection-naive vaccine recipients, the study compared SARS-CoV-2 spike-specific CD4+ TCR repertoires from before mRNA vaccination with those from after it. Altogether, some 10 COVID-19 convalescent patients and a few SARS-CoV-2-naive healthy vaccine recipients made up the full study. In the study, cultures from other donors were sequenced using the Oncomine TCR Beta short-read assay on an Illumina iSeq 100. The study at large found these results: Only a small number of convalescent patients were included, and no early post-infection timepoints were available, which limited the study. At late post-vaccination timepoints, both infection-induced and vaccine-induced clones showed marked clonal contraction, consistent with waning T cell responses. Among healthy vaccine recipients, nearly all vaccine-induced clones were SARS-CoV-2 mono-reactive, and only 1 of 255 was cross-reactive with common cold coronaviruses.

The library was obtained by the immunoSEQ multiplex PCR assay. DNA from the cultured, isolated CD4+ T cells was subjected to TCR beta CDR3 sequencing. On the authors' methods: The analysis removed non-productive TCR sequences, trimmed reads to the CDR3 region, and retained only CDR3s that were 7 or more amino acids long. Antigen-specific clonotypes were identified with the MANAFEST web app by comparing expansion in peptide wells against reference cultures. For clones to be considered positive, expansion at FDR<0.05 versus reference and all other wells, an odds ratio above 5, and a frequency above 0.1% in two replicate wells were required. A clonotype was called cross-reactive if it was significantly expanded both in SARS-CoV-2 spike wells and in at least one common cold coronavirus spike condition. CDR3 similarity was assessed by Levenshtein distance with the stringdist R package, and unrooted trees were built with ape in R 3.6.1. TCRdb provides this immuneACCESS table in a form limited to in-frame rearrangements. Some clones are lacking; in checked studies, under half of them reflect an unresolved V gene, and why the rest are absent is not known. V and J calls and clone size are those listed in that table; D and trimming were worked out from the DNA. Across this sample there are tens of thousands of clones, with less than 80% seen only once. About 0.86% of the sample goes to the ten largest clones.

Sequencing used CD4+ T cells from PBMCs cultured with HCoV-OC43 spike peptides, obtained after COVID-19 vaccination. Read against the paper, the sample's cell subset or site label means: HCoV-OC43 spike overlapping peptide pool stimulation. This receptor was taken from a human donor who received a COVID-19 vaccine.

The CDR3 region: CASSRRDGLMRELFF. The DNA sequence is TGTGCCAGCAGCCGCCGGGACGGCCTAATGAGGGAACTGTTTTTT. This chain is built from TRBV7-2 and TRBJ1-4; the D segment could be TRBD1, given 5 matching bases. The germline V gene encodes CDR1 SGHTA and CDR2 FQGNSA. V is shortened by 5 bases, J by 12 bases, and the region joining them spans 22 bases. CDR3 length: 15 amino acids, cysteine to phenylalanine. Only the CDR3 portion is preserved as DNA: 45 bases, with reading frame beginning at the first base.